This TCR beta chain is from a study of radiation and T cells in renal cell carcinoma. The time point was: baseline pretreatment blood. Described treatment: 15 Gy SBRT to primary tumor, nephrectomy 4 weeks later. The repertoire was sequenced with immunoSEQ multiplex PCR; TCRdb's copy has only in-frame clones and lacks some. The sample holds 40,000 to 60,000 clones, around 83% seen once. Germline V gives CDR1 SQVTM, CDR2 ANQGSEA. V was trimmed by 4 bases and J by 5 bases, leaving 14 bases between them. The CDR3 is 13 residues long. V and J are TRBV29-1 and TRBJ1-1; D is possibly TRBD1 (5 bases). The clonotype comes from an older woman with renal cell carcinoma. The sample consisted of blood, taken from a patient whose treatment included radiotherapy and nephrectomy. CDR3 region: CSVVGRARTEAFF. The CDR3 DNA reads TGCAGCGTTGTGGGCAGGGCGAGAACTGAAGCTTTCTTT.